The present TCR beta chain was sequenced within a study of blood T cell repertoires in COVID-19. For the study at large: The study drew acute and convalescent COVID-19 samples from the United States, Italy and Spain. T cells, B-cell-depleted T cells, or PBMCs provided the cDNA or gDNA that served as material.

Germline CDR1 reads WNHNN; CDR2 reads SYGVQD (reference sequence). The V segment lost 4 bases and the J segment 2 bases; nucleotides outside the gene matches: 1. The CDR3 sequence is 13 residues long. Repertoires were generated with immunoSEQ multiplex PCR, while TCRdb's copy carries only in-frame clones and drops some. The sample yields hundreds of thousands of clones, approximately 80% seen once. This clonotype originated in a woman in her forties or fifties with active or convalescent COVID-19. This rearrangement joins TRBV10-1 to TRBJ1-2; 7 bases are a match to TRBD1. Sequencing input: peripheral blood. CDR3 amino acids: CASSATGNYGYTF. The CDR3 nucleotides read TGCGCCAGCAGTGCGACAGGGAACTATGGCTACACCTTC.